This is a list of T cell receptor beta chains from one sample in a study of a mutant IDH1 vaccine in newly diagnosed glioma. Assay: immunoSEQ multiplex PCR; the TCRdb copy retains only in-frame clones and omits some. The data hold about 67,000 clones, with around 82% observed a single time. No cognate antigen is known for these TCRs. This sample comprised PBMCs, obtained from a glioma patient whose treatment included an IDH1 peptide vaccine. Receptors were obtained from a man aged 18 to 30 with glioma. CDR3s include the opening cysteine and the closing phenylalanine or tryptophan. A D gene is named only where the DNA matches it firmly. Clone size is shown for a subset of rows, as once, few, many or a class of expanded clone.

TRBJ1-1	TRBV7-6	.	.	CASRPTRGGNEAFF	TGTGCCAGCAGGCCGACCCGGGGTGGGAATGAAGCTTTCTTT
TRBJ1-6	TRBV6-1	.	.	CASRDRDNSPLHF	TGTGCCAGCAGAGACAGAGATAATTCACCCCTCCACTTT
TRBJ1-2	TRBV29-1	.	.	CSVEQGYYGYTF	TGCAGCGTTGAACAGGGGTACTATGGCTACACCTTC
TRBJ1-5	TRBV7-2	few	.	CASTDRFNSNQPQHF	TGTGCCAGCACAGACAGATTTAATAGCAATCAGCCCCAGCATTTT
TRBJ2-5	TRBV30	.	.	CAWSVPGQQYF	TGTGCCTGGAGTGTACCGGGTCAACAGTACTTC
TRBJ2-7	TRBV27	.	.	CASSLFGGSGGVFNEQYF	TGTGCCAGCAGTTTATTCGGGGGATCAGGGGGAGTTTTCAACGAGCAGTACTTC
TRBJ1-1	TRBV7-6	.	.	CASSLPIDENTEAFF	TGTGCCAGCAGCTTACCCATCGACGAGAACACTGAAGCTTTCTTT
TRBJ1-5	TRBV7-3	few	.	CASSIYGRDQPQHF	TGTGCCAGCTCGATATACGGCAGGGATCAGCCCCAGCATTTT
TRBJ1-1	TRBV4-1	.	.	CASSSARNTEAFF	TGCGCCAGCAGCTCTGCAAGGAACACTGAAGCTTTCTTT
TRBJ2-1	TRBV6-6	.	.	CASGWTAGEQFF	TGTGCCAGCGGGTGGACAGCGGGTGAGCAGTTCTTC
TRBJ1-5	TRBV4-1	.	.	CASSPLVGDLSNQPQHF	TGCGCCAGCAGCCCGCTAGTGGGAGATCTTAGCAATCAGCCCCAGCATTTT
TRBJ1-4	TRBV18	.	TRBD1	CASSLLVGQVIGTNEKLFF	TGTGCCAGCTCACTCTTGGTGGGACAGGTCATAGGAACTAATGAAAAACTGTTTTTT
TRBJ2-1	TRBV27	.	.	CASSLAGALYNEQFF	TGTGCCAGCAGTTTAGCCGGCGCCCTGTACAATGAGCAGTTCTTC
TRBJ1-1	TRBV6-6	.	.	CASSDSLHTEAFF	TGTGCCAGCTCCGACAGTCTCCACACTGAAGCTTTCTTT
TRBJ2-1	TRBV27	.	.	CASSLRQGSPTSYNEQFF	TGTGCCAGCAGTTTAAGGCAGGGGTCACCCACATCCTACAATGAGCAGTTCTTC
TRBJ2-7	TRBV9	.	.	CASSPAEGQTYEQYF	TGTGCCAGCAGCCCCGCCGAGGGGCAGACCTACGAGCAGTACTTC
TRBJ1-4	TRBV7-9	.	TRBD1	CASSPRTGGGWHEKLFF	TGTGCCAGCAGCCCCCGGACAGGGGGAGGCTGGCATGAAAAACTGTTTTTT
TRBJ1-1	TRBV19	.	.	CASSITQGPEAFF	TGTGCCAGTAGTATAACTCAGGGTCCTGAAGCTTTCTTT
TRBJ2-5	TRBV6-5	.	.	CASRGRETQYF	TGTGCCAGCAGGGGGCGAGAGACCCAGTACTTC
TRBJ1-1	TRBV5-1	few	.	CASSLAGAFFAEAFF	TGCGCCAGCAGCTTGGCAGGGGCTTTCTTTGCTGAAGCTTTCTTT
TRBJ1-3	TRBV27	.	.	CASSPGDRLGNTIYF	TGTGCCAGCAGCCCGGGAGACCGACTCGGAAACACCATATATTTT
TRBJ2-7	TRBV4-3	.	.	CASSQGEDPPYEQYF	TGCGCCAGCAGCCAGGGGGAAGACCCTCCCTACGAGCAGTACTTC
TRBJ2-3	TRBV7-2	.	.	CASSFLGGADTQYF	TGTGCCAGCAGCTTTCTCGGTGGCGCAGATACGCAGTATTTT
TRBJ2-1	TRBV7-2	.	TRBD2	CASSFFSGRAYNEQFF	TGTGCCAGCAGCTTCTTTAGCGGGAGGGCCTACAATGAGCAGTTCTTC
TRBJ1-3	TRBV5-4	once	.	CASSWGRGPASGNTIYF	TGTGCCAGCAGCTGGGGTCGGGGCCCCGCCTCTGGAAACACCATATATTTT
TRBJ1-3	TRBV5-6	.	.	CASSPPDTRSSGNTIYF	TGTGCCAGCAGCCCACCGGACACCCGCAGCTCTGGAAACACCATATATTTT
TRBJ1-2	TRBV7-8	.	TRBD1	CASSQGGDGYTF	TGTGCCAGCAGCCAGGGGGGCGATGGCTACACCTTC
TRBJ1-3	TRBV6-1	once	.	CASSEGWSSGNTIYF	TGTGCCAGCAGTGAAGGGTGGAGTTCTGGAAACACCATATATTTT
TRBJ2-3	TRBV2	.	TRBD2	CASSLAGGHTDTQYF	TGTGCCAGCAGTTTGGCGGGGGGCCACACAGATACGCAGTATTTT
TRBJ1-1	TRBV27	few	.	CASSLWGYTEAFF	TGTGCCAGCAGTTTATGGGGGTACACTGAAGCTTTCTTT
TRBJ1-3	TRBV19	.	.	CASSPRRTDRNTIYF	TGTGCCAGTAGTCCCCGGAGGACGGATCGAAACACCATATATTTT
TRBJ2-2	TRBV11-2	.	.	CASSSANTGELFF	TGTGCCAGCAGCTCCGCGAACACCGGGGAGCTGTTTTTT
TRBJ2-2	TRBV18	.	.	CASSPTGGELFF	TGTGCCAGCTCACCAACCGGAGGGGAGCTGTTTTTT
TRBJ1-6	TRBV7-3	once	.	CASSPGRTSPLHF	TGTGCCAGCAGCCCGGGAAGGACTTCACCCCTCCACTTT
TRBJ2-5	TRBV5-1	.	.	CASRWGETQYF	TGCGCCAGCAGATGGGGAGAGACCCAGTACTTC
TRBJ2-5	TRBV28	once	.	CASSSKGAQETQYF	TGTGCCAGCAGTTCAAAGGGAGCCCAGGAGACCCAGTACTTC
TRBJ2-7	TRBV7-2	.	.	CASSVTRNYEQYF	TGTGCCAGCAGCGTCACGCGGAACTACGAGCAGTACTTC
TRBJ2-3	TRBV4-2	once	TRBD2	CASSQEGSGDSDTQYF	TGTGCCAGCAGCCAAGAGGGTAGCGGGGACTCAGATACGCAGTATTTT
TRBJ1-1	TRBV7-4	.	.	CASSLEVSEEQMNTEAFF	TGTGCCAGCAGCTTAGAAGTTTCGGAGGAACAGATGAACACTGAAGCTTTCTTT
TRBJ1-2	TRBV27	.	.	CASSFRANYGYTF	TGTGCCAGCAGTTTCCGGGCTAACTATGGCTACACCTTC
TRBJ2-4	TRBV19	.	TRBD1	CASRDRGNDKNIQYF	TGTGCCAGTAGGGACAGGGGTAACGACAAAAACATTCAGTACTTC
TRBJ1-4	TRBV18	.	TRBD1	CASSSLPTGGNEKLFF	TGTGCCAGCTCATCCCTCCCGACAGGGGGGAATGAAAAACTGTTTTTT
TRBJ2-3	TRBV7-6	.	TRBD2	CASSPLAGGPDTQYF	TGTGCCAGCAGCCCACTAGCGGGAGGGCCGGATACGCAGTATTTT
TRBJ2-3	TRBV5-1	.	.	CASSLGTTSTDTQYF	TGCGCCAGCAGCTTGGGGACTACTAGCACAGATACGCAGTATTTT
TRBJ2-7	TRBV10-3	.	.	CAISDGYEQYF	TGTGCCATCAGTGACGGCTACGAGCAGTACTTC
TRBJ2-7	TRBV5-5	few	.	CASSRVLRERYEQYF	TGTGCCAGCAGCCGGGTTCTCCGGGAGCGGTACGAGCAGTACTTC
TRBJ2-1	TRBV4-3	.	TRBD1	CASSHPGQGPSGYNEQFF	TGCGCCAGCAGCCACCCGGGACAGGGACCTTCGGGCTACAATGAGCAGTTCTTC
TRBJ2-7	TRBV7-9	.	TRBD2	CASSRPLRGTYEQYF	TGTGCCAGCAGCCGCCCCCTGCGGGGGACCTACGAGCAGTACTTC
TRBJ2-7	TRBV18	.	TRBD1	CASSPRQGVSYEQYF	TGTGCCAGCTCTCCTCGACAGGGGGTCTCCTACGAGCAGTACTTC
TRBJ1-2	TRBV19	.	TRBD1	CASSKGTTGGSNYGYTF	TGTGCCAGTAGTAAAGGAACAACAGGGGGATCTAACTATGGCTACACCTTC
TRBJ1-4	TRBV18	once	.	CASSPRGEVEEKLFF	TGTGCCAGCTCACCACGGGGGGAAGTCGAAGAAAAACTGTTTTTT
TRBJ2-7	TRBV7-2	.	.	CASSPTGESSYEQYF	TGTGCCAGCAGCCCCACGGGGGAGAGCTCCTACGAGCAGTACTTC
TRBJ2-7	TRBV14	.	.	CASSPSYYEQYF	TGTGCCAGCAGCCCTTCCTACTACGAGCAGTACTTC
TRBJ2-5	TRBV7-6	.	TRBD2	CASSLRASGGVGETQYF	TGTGCCAGCAGCTTAAGGGCTAGCGGGGGAGTGGGGGAGACCCAGTACTTC
TRBJ2-7	TRBV11-1	.	.	CASSVTDSHYEQYF	TGTGCCAGCAGCGTTACGGACAGCCATTACGAGCAGTACTTC
TRBJ2-3	TRBV27	.	TRBD2	CASSLVAGARGNTQYF	TGTGCCAGCAGTTTAGTAGCGGGGGCTAGGGGAAATACGCAGTATTTT
TRBJ1-2	TRBV10-2	.	.	CASSDMGLTYGYTF	TGCGCCAGCAGTGATATGGGGCTAACCTATGGCTACACCTTC
TRBJ1-1	TRBV6-4	few	.	CASTLTAGSSEAFF	TGTGCCAGCACCCTGACGGCGGGGTCTTCTGAAGCTTTCTTT